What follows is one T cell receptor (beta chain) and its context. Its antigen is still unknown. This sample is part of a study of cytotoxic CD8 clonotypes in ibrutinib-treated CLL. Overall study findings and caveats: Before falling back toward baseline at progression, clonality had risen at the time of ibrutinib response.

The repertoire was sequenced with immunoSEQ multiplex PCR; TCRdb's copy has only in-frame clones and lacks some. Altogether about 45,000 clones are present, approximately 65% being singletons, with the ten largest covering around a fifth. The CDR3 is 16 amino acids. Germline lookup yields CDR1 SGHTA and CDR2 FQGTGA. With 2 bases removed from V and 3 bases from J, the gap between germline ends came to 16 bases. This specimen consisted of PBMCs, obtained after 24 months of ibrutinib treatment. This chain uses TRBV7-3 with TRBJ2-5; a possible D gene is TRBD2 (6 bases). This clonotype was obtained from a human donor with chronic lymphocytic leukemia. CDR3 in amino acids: CASSLEPRGKEETQYF. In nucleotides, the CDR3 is TGTGCCAGCAGCTTAGAACCTCGGGGGAAAGAAGAGACCCAGTACTTC.